The rows below give T cell receptor beta chains drawn from one sample of a study of radiation and T cells in renal cell carcinoma. Here immunoSEQ multiplex PCR was the method, and the copy in TCRdb shows in-frame clones only, minus some. The sample shows roughly 130,000 clones, more than 75% of them seen only once. Sequenced material: blood, taken from a patient whose treatment included radiotherapy and nephrectomy. The receptors here all came from a woman in her 70s with renal cell carcinoma. Each CDR3 is given with its conserved first and last residue. Fields, in order: CDR3 protein, V gene, CDR3 length.

CASSPAMLSTDTQYF TRBV7-2 15
CASSFEAQPQHF TRBV7-9 12
CAWTAKRDFTF TRBV30 11
CASPRQGGETQYF TRBV2 13
CASSRPGQGFNEQFF TRBV5-4 15
CASTLAGVETQYF TRBV7-2 13
CASSSDRGFGTEAFF TRBV5-6 15
CASSRQGRAGELFF TRBV7-8 14
CASSLNGQGGYEQYF TRBV5-1 15
CASSLIGDYEQYF TRBV28 13
CASSGVYTDTQYF TRBV27 13
CASSSPREGGAKNIQYF TRBV7-9 17
CAWSVFVLAGGQDTGELFF TRBV30 19
CSVAGKETQYF TRBV20-1 11
CASNQGRSYEQYF TRBV6-1 13
CASSLGERSSDTQYF TRBV5-1 15
CASSHADMGFTDTQYF TRBV4-1 16
CASSLPGNYGYTF TRBV11-2 13
CASSSPGRYTEAFF TRBV5-4 14
CAIRGGTGELFF TRBV10-3 12
CASSPDRVGGNSPLHF TRBV19 16
CASSLPGDNSPLHF TRBV6-5 14
CASSQEANQPQHF TRBV4-2 13
CASSLYGQGVTNQPQHF TRBV28 17
CASGLVDRPRGGDNSPLHF TRBV12-5 19
CASSSGGPLRHYEQYF TRBV11-3 16
CASSLNSGGYYEQYF TRBV7-3 15
CASRGIDEQFF TRBV5-1 11
CATRQAANTGELFF TRBV28 14
CASSTRGDSQETQYF TRBV7-7 15
CASSLYPPVPGNTIYF TRBV28 16
CASSLGAGGRNTEAFF TRBV7-7 16
CASSQDGLARYEQYF TRBV14 15